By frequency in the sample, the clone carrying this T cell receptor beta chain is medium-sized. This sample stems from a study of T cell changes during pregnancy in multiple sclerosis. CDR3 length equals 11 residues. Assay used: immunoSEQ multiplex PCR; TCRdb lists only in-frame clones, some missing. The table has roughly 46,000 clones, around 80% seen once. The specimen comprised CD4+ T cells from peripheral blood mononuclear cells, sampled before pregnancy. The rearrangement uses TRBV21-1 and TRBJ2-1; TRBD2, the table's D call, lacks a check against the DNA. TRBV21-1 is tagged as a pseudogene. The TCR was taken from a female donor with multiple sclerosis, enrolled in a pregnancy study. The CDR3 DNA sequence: TGTGCCAGCAGCACTAGTGATGAGCAGTTCTTC. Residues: CASSTSDEQFF.